The clone carrying this TCR beta chain was detected once. The antigen is undetermined. The data derive from a study of T cell responses to AZD1222 COVID-19 vaccine. Findings and caveats of the study: The peak T cell response came first, and repertoires were sampled only after it. Most donors were white British, females outnumbered males, and clonal diversity was possibly underestimated. Following two doses of AZD1222, Spike-specific TCR breadth and depth rose. Nearly half of spike-specific TCRs reportedly target variant regions that are unmutated in the B.1.351 and B.1.1.7 variants.

The assay was immunoSEQ multiplex PCR, and TCRdb's table has in-frame clones only and misses some. The sample lists some 130,000 clones; roughly 90% were seen once. Germline lookup yields CDR1 MDHEN and CDR2 SYDVKM. The CDR3 sequence is 10 residues long. V was trimmed by 8 bases and J by 11 bases, leaving 10 bases between them. The TCR comes from an adult in good health. The chain links TRBV28 to TRBJ1-5; D gene uncertain. The input for sequencing was peripheral blood, taken on day 0 of AZD1222 vaccination. CDR3: CASGRTAQHF. The CDR3 DNA sequence: TGTGCCAGCGGGCGTACAGCCCAGCATTTT. The variable domain in full, completed from reference TRBV28 and TRBJ1-5, reads DVKVTQSSRYLVKRTGEKVFLECVQDMDHENMFWYRQDPGLGLRLIYFSYDVKMKEKGDIPEGYSVSREKKERFSLILESASTNQTSMYLCASGRTAQHFGDGTRLSIL.